Presented here are 10 T cell receptor beta chains from one specimen sequenced in a study of blood T cell repertoires in COVID-19. Only in-frame clones appear in the TCRdb table, and some are missing; sequencing was by immunoSEQ multiplex PCR. The sample lists about 82,000 clones, about 80% seen once, with about 12% in the top ten. The sample taken for sequencing was peripheral blood. These receptors originate from a woman in her thirties or forties with active or convalescent COVID-19.

Regarding this clone: Other DNA sequences from this sample encode an identical CDR3 as well. This chain connects TRBV5-1 to TRBJ2-2; 7 bases are a match to TRBD1. The ends lost 4 bases at V and 0 bases at J; junction bases unmatched: 3. The CDR3 runs to 15 residues. Looked up from germline, CDR1 is SGHRS and CDR2 is YFSETQ. In DNA, the CDR3 is TGCGCCAGCAGCCAGGACAGGCCGAACACCGGGGAGCTGTTTTTT. Translation: CASSQDRPNTGELFF. Filled out from reference TRBV5-1 and TRBJ2-2, the complete variable domain reads KAGVTQTPRYLIKTRGQQVTLSCSPISGHRSVSWYQQTPGQGLQFLFEYFSETQRNKGNFPGRFSGRQFSNSRSEMNVSTLELGDSALYLCASSQDRPNTGELFFGEGSRLTVL.

The chain combines TRBV15 with TRBJ2-7, with 9 bases identical to TRBD2. The V gene end was trimmed by 0 bases and the J gene end by 6 bases; junction bases not matched to a gene: 6. The germline gives CDR1 LNHNV, CDR2 YYDKDF (reference sequence). The CDR3 runs to 15 residues. Here the CDR3 DNA reads TGTGCCACCAGCAGAGATCCGGGACTAGCTCTCGAGCAGTACTTC. The encoded protein is CATSRDPGLALEQYF.

The V and J genes are TRBV10-3 and TRBJ2-3, with a possible D match to TRBD1 (6 bases). The CDR3 has 14 residues. Germline-derived CDR1 and CDR2 are ENHRY and SYGVKD. Trimming took off 6 bases at V and 0 bases at J, with 10 bases between the two ends. This chain's CDR3 is CAISNRVSTDTQYF. As DNA, the CDR3 is TGTGCCATCAGCAACAGGGTCAGCACAGATACGCAGTATTTT.

V is TRBV6-4 and J is TRBJ1-1; tentatively, D is TRBD1 (5 bases). Germline V lookup: CDR1 MRHNA, CDR2 SNTAGT. Trimming stripped 0 bases from V and 11 bases from J, with 10 bases between. The CDR3 has 12 amino acids. The CDR3 nucleotides read TGTGCCAGCAGTGACTCGGGCAGGGTGGCTTTCTTT. The encoded protein is CASSDSGRVAFF.

The gene calls are TRBV6-6 and TRBJ2-1; possibly TRBD2 for D (6 bases). Trimming removed 5 bases from V and 5 bases from J, with 13 bases in between. The germline V gene encodes CDR1 MNHNY and CDR2 SVGAGI (reference sequence). The CDR3 contains 14 residues. DNA of the CDR3: TGTGCCAGCAGTCCGGGGACTGGAAACAATGAGCAGTTCTTC. Translating it yields CASSPGTGNNEQFF.

The chain links TRBV19 to TRBJ2-7; a weak D match, TRBD2 (7 bases). V lost 5 bases and J lost 5, with 13 bases in between. Germline V gene data show CDR1 as LNHDA and CDR2 as SQIVND (reference sequence). CDR3 length: 13 residues. CDR3 loop: CASSSGGRHEQYF. CDR3 nucleotide sequence: TGTGCCAGTAGTTCGGGGGGCCGCCACGAGCAGTACTTC.

Only a few counts were recorded for this clone. This sequence joins TRBV27 and TRBJ2-6, with unresolved D. CDR1 and CDR2 from the germline V gene are MNHEY and SMNVEV (reference sequence). This CDR3 comprises 18 residues. Trimming took off 4 bases at V and 1 base at J, with 17 bases between the two ends. The CDR3 here is CASSSRTVGGSGANVLTF. CDR3 nucleotides: TGTGCCAGCAGTTCCCGAACAGTAGGTGGGTCTGGGGCCAACGTCCTGACTTTC. Filled out from reference TRBV27 and TRBJ2-6, the complete variable domain reads EAQVTQNPRYLITVTGKKLTVTCSQNMNHEYMSWYRQDPGLGLRQIYYSMNVEVTDKGDVPEGYKVSRKEKRNFPLILESPSPNQTSLYFCASSSRTVGGSGANVLTFGAGSRLTVL.

The rearrangement links TRBV10-3 to TRBJ1-2; tentative D call: TRBD1 (6 bases). The V and J ends lost 6 bases and 7 bases respectively, with 12 bases between them. This CDR3 spans 12 amino acids. The germline gives CDR1 ENHRY, CDR2 SYGVKD. CDR3 DNA sequence: TGTGCCATCAGCTTAGACAGGTTTGGCTACACCTTC. Protein sequence: CAISLDRFGYTF.

V and J are TRBV11-3 and TRBJ2-3; 7 bases are a match to TRBD2. CDR3 length: 16 amino acids. J lost 1 base, V lost 5 bases, and 9 bases had no gene match. CDR1 SGHNT and CDR2 YENEEA come from the germline V gene. In nucleotides, the CDR3 is TGTGCCAGCAGCCCAGTGGGAAGCGGGGGCACAGATACGCAGTATTTT. It yields the protein CASSPVGSGGTDTQYF.

The rearrangement joins TRBV4-1 to TRBJ2-7; the D is unclear. The length of the CDR3 is 15 residues. The germline CDR1 and CDR2 sequences are MGHRA and YSYEKL. V dropped 0 bases and J dropped 4 bases, with 13 bases sitting between them. The CDR3 bases are TGCGCCAGCAGCCAAGAAACTTGGGCCTTTTACGAGCAGTACTTC. Protein product: CASSQETWAFYEQYF.